Shown below are 5 T cell receptor beta chains from a single sample sequenced in a study of shared clonotypes between healthy human individuals. The assay was immunoSEQ multiplex PCR, and TCRdb's table has in-frame clones only and misses some. This repertoire shows about 2.5 million clones, 85% to 95% found once; its top ten account for 0.3% to 0.4%. The sample taken for sequencing was naive CD4+ T cells from PBMCs. The subset was: CD45RA+ positively selected. The receptors were gathered from a man younger than 35 in good health. Some clones in this sample may be carry-over from other donors' samples.

The chain employs TRBV19 and TRBJ2-7, with a possible D match to TRBD1 (6 bases). The CDR3 runs to 13 residues. Trimming left V 6 bases short and J 4 bases short, with 13 bases between. The germline V gene encodes CDR1 LNHDA and CDR2 SQIVND (reference sequence). The CDR3 DNA follows: TGTGCCAGTAGCCAGGACAGAGAGTACGAGCAGTACTTC. It specifies CASSQDREYEQYF.

The V and J genes are TRBV5-1 and TRBJ2-2; D might be TRBD1 or TRBD2, each matching 5 bases. V shed 1 base and J shed 6 bases, with 19 bases lying between them. The CDR3 loop spans 17 amino acids. Germline V gene data show CDR1 as SGHRS and CDR2 as YFSETQ. CDR3 in amino acids: CASSLLPGTNTPGELFF. The DNA of the CDR3 is TGCGCCAGCAGCTTGTTACCCGGGACGAACACGCCCGGGGAGCTGTTTTTT.

In this sample, this clone turned up a few times. This chain joins TRBV30 and TRBJ1-4; 8 bases match TRBD1. This CDR3 has 14 amino acids. Trimming cost V 5 bases and J 8 bases; bases outside gene matches: 10. Germline assignment: CDR1 GTSNPN and CDR2 SVGIG (reference sequence). The CDR3: CAWAGQAWEEKLFF. CDR3 DNA: TGTGCCTGGGCGGGACAGGCGTGGGAGGAAAAACTGTTTTTT.

A remark on this clone: At the DNA level, this CDR3 is encoded by other sequences in the same sample as well. The rearrangement joins TRBV5-1 to TRBJ2-2, with D uncertain. Germline-derived CDR1 and CDR2 are SGHRS and YFSETQ. V dropped 0 bases and J dropped 3 bases, with 3 bases sitting between them. This CDR3 region has 13 residues. CDR3 nucleotide sequence: TGCGCCAGCAGCTTGGGCGACACCGGGGAGCTGTTTTTT. Translating gives CASSLGDTGELFF.

Of note for this clone: This sample includes further DNA sequences coding for the same CDR3. The rearrangement links TRBV18 to TRBJ1-1; 12 bases fit TRBD1. The germline CDR1 and CDR2 sequences are KGHSH and LQKENI. V was pared by 6 bases and J by 4 bases, with 9 bases of the junction left unmatched. The CDR3 extends over 16 amino acids. CDR3 in DNA: TGTGCCAGCTCGCCCGGGACAGGGGGCTATGGCACTGAAGCTTTCTTT. Translating gives CASSPGTGGYGTEAFF.